Following are 26 T cell receptor beta chains from one sample sequenced in a study of OX40 agonist ivuxolimab in advanced cancers. TCRdb's copy holds only in-frame clones and misses some; the assay was immunoSEQ multiplex PCR. Altogether around 68,000 clones are present, around 93% being singletons, with the ten largest covering approximately 0.99%. Material: CD4+ or CD8+ T cells sorted from blood, obtained in a trial of the OX40 agonist ivuxolimab. Receptors were obtained from an adult with an advanced solid tumor such as melanoma, head and neck, liver or kidney cancer.

This sequence joins TRBV5-1 and TRBJ2-1, with 13 bases that match TRBD2. Trimming at V came to 4 bases and at J to 6 bases, leaving 4 bases not matched to a gene. The CDR3 totals 15 residues. The germline CDR1 and CDR2 sequences are SGHRS and YFSETQ. The CDR3 DNA is TGCGCCAGCAGCCCGGGACTAGCGGGACTCAATGAGCAGTTCTTC. Encoded protein: CASSPGLAGLNEQFF.

V gene TRBV6-1 combines with J gene TRBJ1-4; the D is unclear. The CDR3 is 12 residues long. Germline CDR1 is MNHNS and CDR2 is SASEGT. The V and J ends lost 6 bases and 7 bases respectively, with 9 bases between them. CDR3 nucleotides: TGTGCCAGCAGAAGACTGGGTGAAAAACTGTTTTTT. Protein sequence: CASRRLGEKLFF.

The J gene is TRBJ1-1, the V gene TRBV10-1; maybe TRBD1 (5 bases). Germline V gene sequence: CDR1 WNHNN, CDR2 SYGVQD (reference sequence). V lost 0 bases, J lost 1 base, and 9 bases lay in between. The CDR3 has 15 amino acids. The DNA of the CDR3 is TGCGCCAGCAGTGAGTCGGGACGGCCGAACACTGAAGCTTTCTTT. This encodes CASSESGRPNTEAFF.

This clone appeared a single time. The chain joins TRBV19 to TRBJ2-1, with D unclear. Trimming removed 7 bases from V and 0 bases from J, with 16 bases in between. Germline V CDR1 and CDR2: LNHDA, SQIVND (reference sequence). The CDR3 spans 16 residues. The CDR3 loop is CASTDTPRSSYNEQFF. The CDR3 DNA sequence: TGTGCCAGTACCGACACCCCAAGGAGCTCCTACAATGAGCAGTTCTTC.

The chain recombines TRBV27 with TRBJ1-2, with TRBD1 as a possible D gene (6 bases). The germline V gene has CDR1 MNHEY and CDR2 SMNVEV (reference sequence). Trimming shortened V by 2 bases and J by 7 bases, and 14 bases separated the two germline ends. The CDR3 totals 14 residues. In DNA form, the CDR3 reads TGTGCCAGCAGTTTAACGGGGGGGGCAGGTGGCTACACCTTC. Protein sequence: CASSLTGGAGGYTF.

The chain carries TRBV7-9 and TRBJ1-3; 7 nucleotides agree with TRBD1. The CDR3 runs 16 residues. Germline trimming cut 1 base from V and 0 bases from J; bases unmatched to any gene: 3. The V gene's germline CDR1 is SEHNR and CDR2 FQNEAQ (reference sequence). CDR3 sequence: CASSLGGQLSGNTIYF. CDR3 sequence (DNA): TGTGCCAGCAGCTTAGGGGGACAGCTCTCTGGAAACACCATATATTTT. The full variable domain, rest sourced from reference TRBV7-9 and TRBJ1-3, is DTGVSQNPRHKITKRGQNVTFRCDPISEHNRLYWYRQTLGQGPEFLTYFQNEAQLEKSRLLSDRFSAERPKGSFSTLEIQRTEQGDSAMYLCASSLGGQLSGNTIYFGEGSWLTVV.

The chain recombines TRBV19 with TRBJ2-5; TRBD1 aligns across 7 bases. The CDR3 has 17 residues. V gave up 1 base and J gave up 0 bases; unmatched junction bases: 8. Per germline, CDR1 LNHDA and CDR2 SQIVND (reference sequence). In DNA form, the CDR3 reads TGTGCCAGTAGTATAGGATGGGGGACAGAGTACCAAGAGACCCAGTACTTC. Translating it yields CASSIGWGTEYQETQYF.

CDR3 loop: CASSEPTSYTEAFF. The CDR3 DNA is TGTGCCAGTAGTGAACCTACAAGTTACACTGAAGCTTTCTTT. The chain is built from TRBV19 and TRBJ1-1; D is unclear. Trimming left V 5 bases short and J 3 bases short, with 13 bases between. This CDR3 region has 14 residues. Per the germline V gene, CDR1 is LNHDA and CDR2 is SQIVND (reference sequence).

The chain links TRBV5-1 to TRBJ2-5; 7 bases are a match to TRBD1. The germline CDR1 and CDR2 sequences are SGHRS and YFSETQ. The CDR3 is 16 amino acids. With V trimmed by 1 base and J by 1 base, 7 bases remained unmatched. The CDR3 region has the DNA TGCGCCAGCAGCTTGACCCTACAGGGGACCCAAGAGACCCAGTACTTC. This codes for CASSLTLQGTQETQYF.

The chain links TRBV15 to TRBJ2-5; D call uncertain. This CDR3 comprises 13 residues. The germline V gene has CDR1 LNHNV and CDR2 YYDKDF (reference sequence). V was shortened by 9 bases and J by 2 bases, with 13 bases between the two germline ends. Here the CDR3 reads CATVRRPQETQYF. For the CDR3, the DNA is TGTGCCACGGTTCGTCGGCCGCAAGAGACCCAGTACTTC. The variable domain in full, completed from reference TRBV15 and TRBJ2-5, reads DAMVIQNPRYQVTQFGKPVTLSCSQTLNHNVMYWYQQKSSQAPKLLFHYYDKDFNNEADTPDNFQSRRPNTSFCFLDIRSPGLGDTAMYLCATVRRPQETQYFGPGTRLLVL.

The chain links TRBV5-1 to TRBJ2-5, with 11 bases that match TRBD2. The CDR3 sequence is 17 residues long. Germline-derived CDR1 and CDR2 are SGHRS and YFSETQ. The trim removed 3 bases at V and 2 bases at J, leaving 9 bases unmatched. The CDR3 spells CASSWGPLAGAQETQYF. CDR3 coding DNA: TGCGCCAGCAGCTGGGGCCCACTAGCGGGGGCACAAGAGACCCAGTACTTC.

This clone occurred once. The chain joins TRBV11-2 to TRBJ2-7; the D gene is possibly TRBD1 (6 bases). This CDR3 is built from 14 residues. Trimming shortened V by 5 bases and J by 6 bases, and 17 bases separated the two germline ends. Germline lookup yields CDR1 SGHAT and CDR2 FQNNGV. The CDR3 is CASSRNTGLSEQYF. CDR3 coding DNA: TGTGCCAGCAGCAGAAATACAGGGTTGAGCGAGCAGTACTTC.

The table lists this clone with a few counts. This chain connects TRBV21-1 to TRBJ1-6. TRBV21-1 is annotated as a pseudogene. This CDR3 has 15 residues. CDR3: CASSQPVRSNSPLHF. The DNA for the CDR3 is TGTGCCAGCAGTCAGCCCGTGCGGTCAAATTCACCCCTCCACTTT.

The chain employs TRBV12-2 and TRBJ2-1; the table assigns TRBD2, which was not confirmed against the DNA. TRBV12-2 is termed a pseudogene. CDR3 length equals 13 residues. The CDR3 DNA is TGTGCAAGCGTTAGCGGGAGTAGGAATGAGCAGTTCTTC. Protein: CASVSGSRNEQFF.

The chain uses TRBV19 and TRBJ2-5; either TRBD1 or TRBD2 may fit D (5 bases each). Trimming shortened V by 8 bases and J by 2 bases, and 15 bases separated the two germline ends. The CDR3 has 14 amino acids. Per the germline V gene, CDR1 is LNHDA and CDR2 is SQIVND (reference sequence). The CDR3 sequence: CASSPGTRQETQYF. CDR3 sequence (DNA): TGTGCCAGTTCCCCCGGGACCCGACAAGAGACCCAGTACTTC.

J is TRBJ2-3 and V is TRBV5-4; maybe TRBD2 (7 bases). This CDR3 is 16 amino acids long. CDR1 and CDR2 (germline): SGHNT, YYREEE (reference sequence). Trimming pared 5 bases from V and 2 bases from J, leaving 18 bases between. The CDR3 nucleotides are TGTGCCAGCAGTCGAACAGGGAGGGGGAACACAGATACGCAGTATTTT. Residues: CASSRTGRGNTDTQYF. Together with reference TRBV5-4 and TRBJ2-3, the CDR3 gives the full variable domain: ETGVTQSPTHLIKTRGQQVTLRCSSQSGHNTVSWYQQALGQGPQFIFQYYREEENGRGNFPPRFSGLQFPNYSSELNVNALELDDSALYLCASSRTGRGNTDTQYFGPGTRLTVL.

This chain joins TRBV7-3 and TRBJ2-2; unclear D gene. V was clipped by 1 base and J by 6 bases, with 9 bases between them. This CDR3 is 14 amino acids long. Per the germline V gene, CDR1 is SGHTA and CDR2 is FQGTGA. The CDR3 loop reads CASSLRPQPGELFF. The CDR3 coding sequence is TGTGCCAGCAGCTTAAGGCCCCAGCCCGGGGAGCTGTTTTTT.

The chain uses TRBV11-2 and TRBJ2-5; 8 bases line up with TRBD1. CDR1 SGHAT and CDR2 FQNNGV come from the germline V gene. V lost 1 base and J lost 9; bases outside the gene matches: 10. The length of the CDR3 is 15 residues. The CDR3 sequence is CASSLAQGAMRSQYF. For the CDR3, the DNA is TGTGCCAGCAGCTTAGCGCAGGGGGCTATGAGGTCCCAGTACTTC.

The chain uses TRBV7-6 and TRBJ2-7; D is ambiguous. Germline-derived CDR1 and CDR2 are SGHVS and FNYEAQ. The CDR3 is 14 residues long. Trimming took 1 base from V and 7 from J, leaving 14 bases between them. The CDR3 coding sequence is TGTGCCAGCAGCTTAGAGTCCAGGTTGGGTGAGCAGTACTTC. Protein sequence: CASSLESRLGEQYF.

This clone has a single count. The chain uses TRBV7-9 and TRBJ2-1; unclear D gene. V lost 1 base to trimming and J lost 12 bases, with 10 bases between them. This CDR3 contains 12 residues. Germline V CDR1 and CDR2: SEHNR, FQNEAQ (reference sequence). CDR3: CASSLGDTRQFF. The CDR3 DNA reads TGTGCCAGCAGCTTAGGTGACACGAGGCAGTTCTTC.

The V call is TRBV28, the J call TRBJ1-2; D is uncertain. CDR1 and CDR2 (germline): MDHEN, SYDVKM. The length of the CDR3 is 12 residues. V gave up 2 bases and J gave up 9 bases, with 10 bases separating them. The CDR3 reads CASSLDGYSYTF. CDR3 sequence (DNA): TGTGCCAGCAGTTTAGACGGGTACAGCTACACCTTC.

This sequence joins TRBV11-2 and TRBJ2-3; 10 bases map to TRBD2. CDR1 is SGHAT, CDR2 FQNNGV, per germline. J gave up 6 bases and V 2 bases, and 5 bases lay outside the gene matches. This CDR3 region has 15 residues. The CDR3 DNA sequence: TGTGCCAGCAGCTTAAGTAGCGGGGGGACGGATACGCAGTATTTT. It translates to CASSLSSGGTDTQYF.

The chain combines TRBV6-1 with TRBJ2-1; 7 bases are a match to TRBD1. The J segment lost 7 bases and the V segment lost 7 bases, leaving 13 bases of the junction unmatched. Looked up from germline, CDR1 is MNHNS and CDR2 is SASEGT. The CDR3 is made up of 15 amino acids. The CDR3 loop is CASTNRDSIPNEQFF. The CDR3, as DNA: TGTGCCAGCACCAACCGGGACAGTATACCGAATGAGCAGTTCTTC.

This chain connects TRBV4-2 to TRBJ1-5, with D possibly matching TRBD1 (6 bases). Germline V gene sequence: CDR1 LGHNA, CDR2 YNFKEQ. CDR3 length: 17 residues. V was clipped by 1 base and J by 1 base, with 14 bases between them. The chain's CDR3 is CASSQVGGVSSNQPQHF. The DNA for the CDR3 is TGTGCCAGCAGCCAAGTGGGGGGCGTGTCAAGCAATCAGCCCCAGCATTTT.

The rearrangement joins TRBV9 to TRBJ2-1; TRBD2 agrees at 8 bases. Germline values: CDR1 SGDLS, CDR2 YYNGEE. The CDR3 sequence is 15 residues long. Losses at the gene ends were 1 base for V and 0 bases for J; bases not matched to a gene: 0. The CDR3 sequence is CASSVSGGSYNEQFF. In DNA form, the CDR3 reads TGTGCCAGCAGCGTAAGCGGGGGCTCCTACAATGAGCAGTTCTTC.

The genes are TRBV1 and TRBJ2-3; the D call of TRBD1 is as the table states it, not checked on the DNA. TRBV1 is designated a pseudogene. The CDR3 extends over 15 amino acids. Written as DNA, the CDR3 is TGCACCAGCAGCCAAGGGGGACAATCACCGGGTACGCAGTATTTT. It is translated as CTSSQGGQSPGTQYF.